This TCR beta chain was retrieved from a study of blood T cells in healthy people across ages. Study-wide context: About one barcoded beta molecule per two T cells was captured by template switching.

As concerns this clonotype: Its specificity is not known.

At least 6.5 million PBMCs were isolated per sample. V lost 7 bases, J lost 0 bases, and 12 bases lay in between. Germline V gene lookup returns CDR1 SGHRS and CDR2 YFSETQ. There are 14 residues in the CDR3. Study-level points and caveats: TCR beta diversity, measured per million T cells, fell in a roughly linear way with age. Both naive CD4+ cell counts and diversity were greater in long-lived donors than in aged donors.

The use of a sample-barcoded 5' primer and a J-beta primer mix characterized a second PCR of roughly 7 to 11 cycles. From the 5' RACE reads, TCRdb called clonotypes with MiXCR, one entry per CDR3 protein. This table holds about 680,000 distinct CDR3 sequences, roughly 50% found once. The sequenced material came from blood. This receptor was taken from a woman aged 60-70 years in good health. The rearrangement joins TRBV5-1 to TRBJ2-3; D unclear. The CDR3 sequence: CASGRVSSTDTQYF. DNA for the CDR3: TGCGCCAGCGGCCGTGTCTCCAGCACAGATACGCAGTATTTT.